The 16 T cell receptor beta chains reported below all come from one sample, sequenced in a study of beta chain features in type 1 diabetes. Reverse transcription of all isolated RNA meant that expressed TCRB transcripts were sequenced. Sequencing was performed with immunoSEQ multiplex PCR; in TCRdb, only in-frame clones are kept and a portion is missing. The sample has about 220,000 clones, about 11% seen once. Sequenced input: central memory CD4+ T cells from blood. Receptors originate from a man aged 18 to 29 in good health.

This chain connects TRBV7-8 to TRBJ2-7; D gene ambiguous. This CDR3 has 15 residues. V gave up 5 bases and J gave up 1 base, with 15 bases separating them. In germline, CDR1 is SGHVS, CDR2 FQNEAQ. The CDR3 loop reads CASSQTGSFSYEQYF. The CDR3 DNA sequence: TGTGCCAGCAGCCAGACGGGCAGCTTTTCCTACGAGCAGTACTTC.

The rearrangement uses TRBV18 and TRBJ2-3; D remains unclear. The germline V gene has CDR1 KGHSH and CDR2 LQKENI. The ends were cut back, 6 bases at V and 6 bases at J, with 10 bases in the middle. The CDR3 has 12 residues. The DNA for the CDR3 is TGTGCCAGCTCTTTCGCCCGGGATACGCAGTATTTT. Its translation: CASSFARDTQYF.

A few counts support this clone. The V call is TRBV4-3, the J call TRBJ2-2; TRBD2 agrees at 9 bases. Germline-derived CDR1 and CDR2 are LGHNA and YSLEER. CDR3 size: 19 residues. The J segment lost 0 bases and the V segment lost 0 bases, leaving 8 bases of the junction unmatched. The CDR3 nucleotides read TGCGCCAGCAGCCAAGAGTGGACTAGCGTATCCGCGAACACCGGGGAGCTGTTTTTT. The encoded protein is CASSQEWTSVSANTGELFF.

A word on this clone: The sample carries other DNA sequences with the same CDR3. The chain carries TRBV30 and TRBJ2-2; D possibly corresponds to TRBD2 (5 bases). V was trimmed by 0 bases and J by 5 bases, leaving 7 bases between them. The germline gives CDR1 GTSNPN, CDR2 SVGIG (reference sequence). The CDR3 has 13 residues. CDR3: CAWSVRGTGELFF. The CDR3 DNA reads TGTGCCTGGAGTGTACGGGGAACCGGGGAGCTGTTTTTT.

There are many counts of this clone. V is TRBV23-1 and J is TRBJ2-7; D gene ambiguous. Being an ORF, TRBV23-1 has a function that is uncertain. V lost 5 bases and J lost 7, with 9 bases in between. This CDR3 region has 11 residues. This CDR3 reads CASSSRSEQYF. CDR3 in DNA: TGCGCCAGCAGTTCGAGGTCAGAGCAGTACTTC.

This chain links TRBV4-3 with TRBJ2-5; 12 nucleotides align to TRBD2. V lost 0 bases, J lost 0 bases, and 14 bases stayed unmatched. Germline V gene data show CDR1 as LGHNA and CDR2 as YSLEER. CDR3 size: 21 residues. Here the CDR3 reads CASSQEVRSAGLAGNQETQYF. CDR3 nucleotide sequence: TGCGCCAGCAGCCAAGAGGTCCGGTCCGCGGGACTAGCGGGCAACCAAGAGACCCAGTACTTC.

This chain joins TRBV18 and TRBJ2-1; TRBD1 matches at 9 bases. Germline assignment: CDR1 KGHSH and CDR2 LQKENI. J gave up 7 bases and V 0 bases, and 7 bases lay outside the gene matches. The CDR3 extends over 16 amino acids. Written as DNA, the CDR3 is TGTGCCAGCTCACCACCGAGCGGGACAGGGCTTAATGAGCAGTTCTTC. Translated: CASSPPSGTGLNEQFF.

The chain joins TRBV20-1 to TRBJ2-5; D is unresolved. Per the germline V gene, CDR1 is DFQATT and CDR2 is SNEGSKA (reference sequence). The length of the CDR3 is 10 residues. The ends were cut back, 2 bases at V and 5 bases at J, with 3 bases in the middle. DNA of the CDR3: TGCAGTGCTAGAACCGAGACCCAGTACTTC. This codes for CSARTETQYF.

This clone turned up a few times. The CDR3, as DNA: TGTGCCAGCAGCCCCCAACAGGGGGGAGATACGCAGTATTTT. Translation gives CASSPQQGGDTQYF. V usage is TRBV7-6 and J usage is TRBJ2-3, with TRBD1 matching 8 bases. From germline, CDR1 is SGHVS and CDR2 FNYEAQ. The CDR3 is 14 amino acids. Germline trimming cut 5 bases from V and 5 bases from J; bases unmatched to any gene: 6.

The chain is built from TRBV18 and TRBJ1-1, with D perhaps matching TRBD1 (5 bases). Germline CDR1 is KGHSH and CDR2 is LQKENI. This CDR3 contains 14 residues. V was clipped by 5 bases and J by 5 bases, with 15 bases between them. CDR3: CASSSRSEGTEAFF. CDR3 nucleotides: TGTGCCAGCTCATCCCGCAGTGAGGGGACTGAAGCTTTCTTT. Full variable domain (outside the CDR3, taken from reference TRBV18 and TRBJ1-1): NAGVMQNPRHLVRRRGQEARLRCSPMKGHSHVYWYRQLPEEGLKFMVYLQKENIIDESGMPKERFSAEFPKEGPSILRIQQVVRGDSAAYFCASSSRSEGTEAFFGQGTRLTVV.

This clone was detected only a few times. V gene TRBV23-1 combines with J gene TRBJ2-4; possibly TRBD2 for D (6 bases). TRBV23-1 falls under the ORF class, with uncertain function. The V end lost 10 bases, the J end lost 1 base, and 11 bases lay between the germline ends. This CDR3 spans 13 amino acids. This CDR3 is CATSGGAKNIQYF. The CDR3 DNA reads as TGCGCCACTTCTGGGGGGGCCAAAAACATTCAGTACTTC.

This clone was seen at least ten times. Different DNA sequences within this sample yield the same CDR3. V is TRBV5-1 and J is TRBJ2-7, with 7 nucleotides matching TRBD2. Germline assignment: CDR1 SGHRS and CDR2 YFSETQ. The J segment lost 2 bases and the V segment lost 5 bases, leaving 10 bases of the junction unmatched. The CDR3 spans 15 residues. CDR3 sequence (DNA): TGCGCCAGCAGTTCGATGGGAGGGACTACCTACGAGCAGTACTTC. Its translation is CASSSMGGTTYEQYF.

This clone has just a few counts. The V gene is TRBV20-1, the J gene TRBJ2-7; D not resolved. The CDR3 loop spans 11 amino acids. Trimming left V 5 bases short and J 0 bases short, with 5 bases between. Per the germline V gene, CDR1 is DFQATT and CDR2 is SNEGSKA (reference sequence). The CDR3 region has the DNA TGCAGTGCTGCTACCTCCTACGAGCAGTACTTC. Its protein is CSAATSYEQYF.

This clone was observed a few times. CDR3 in amino acids: CASSLARAGAEGDTQYF. CDR3 coding DNA: TGCGCCAGCAGCTTGGCACGAGCGGGAGCGGAAGGAGATACGCAGTATTTT. This chain connects TRBV5-1 to TRBJ2-3, with 8 bases matching TRBD2. Germline CDR1 and CDR2: SGHRS and YFSETQ. The CDR3 is 17 amino acids. V dropped 0 bases and J dropped 5; count of bases not matched to a gene: 11.

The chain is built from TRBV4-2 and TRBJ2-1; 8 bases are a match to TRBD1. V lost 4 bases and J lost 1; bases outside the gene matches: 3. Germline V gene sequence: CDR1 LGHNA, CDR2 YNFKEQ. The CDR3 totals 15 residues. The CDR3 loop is CASSPRDRSYNEQFF. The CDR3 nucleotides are TGTGCCAGCAGCCCGAGGGACAGGTCCTACAATGAGCAGTTCTTC.

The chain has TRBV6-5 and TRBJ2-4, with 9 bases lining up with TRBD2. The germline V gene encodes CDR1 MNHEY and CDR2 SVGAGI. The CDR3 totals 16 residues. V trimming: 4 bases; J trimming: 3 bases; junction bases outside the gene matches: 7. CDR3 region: CASSFHGTSSKNIQYF. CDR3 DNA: TGTGCCAGCAGTTTTCATGGGACTAGCAGCAAAAACATTCAGTACTTC.